The 15 T cell receptor beta chains listed next were all sequenced from one sample in a study of blood T cell repertoires in COVID-19. Sequencing was performed with immunoSEQ multiplex PCR; in TCRdb, only in-frame clones are kept and a portion is missing. The sample consists of about 150,000 clones, approximately 90% of them appearing once. Material: peripheral blood. These receptors all stem from a man aged 18 to 30 with COVID-19, enrolled during active disease.

This chain uses TRBV27 with TRBJ2-2; tentative D call: TRBD2 (5 bases). Trimming removed 4 bases at V and 2 bases at J, with 11 bases between. Germline assignment: CDR1 MNHEY and CDR2 SMNVEV (reference sequence). There are 15 residues in the CDR3. As DNA, the CDR3 is TGTGCCAGCAGTTGGTTTGCGGGCAACACCGGGGAGCTGTTTTTT. Translation gives CASSWFAGNTGELFF.

This chain connects TRBV12-5 to TRBJ1-5; 8 bases are shared with TRBD1. Germline V gives CDR1 LGHNT, CDR2 FRNRAP. V trimming: 4 bases; J trimming: 0 bases; junction bases outside the gene matches: 5. The CDR3 has 16 residues. Written as DNA, the CDR3 is TGTGCTAGTGGTTATGACAGGGGCTATAGCAATCAGCCCCAGCATTTT. This sequence encodes CASGYDRGYSNQPQHF. The full variable domain, with the rest looked up from reference TRBV12-5 and TRBJ1-5, is DARVTQTPRHKVTEMGQEVTMRCQPILGHNTVFWYRQTMMQGLELLAYFRNRAPLDDSGMPKDRFSAEMPDATLATLKIQPSEPRDSAVYFCASGYDRGYSNQPQHFGDGTRLSIL.

This CDR3 is CASSESLLAGLQETQYF. CDR3 coding DNA: TGTGCCAGCAGCGAAAGTTTACTAGCGGGACTACAAGAGACCCAGTACTTC. The genes are TRBV7-9 and TRBJ2-5; 10 bases line up with TRBD2. The CDR3 consists of 17 residues. Germline CDR1 is SEHNR and CDR2 is FQNEAQ (reference sequence). V lost 5 bases, J lost 2 bases, and 11 bases stayed unmatched.

J is TRBJ2-5 and V is TRBV13, with TRBD2 matching 8 bases. Germline assignment: CDR1 PRHDT and CDR2 FYEKMQ (reference sequence). The junction had 8 bases not matched to a gene; V was cut back by 6 bases and J by 5 bases. The CDR3 runs 14 residues. The CDR3 DNA follows: TGTGCCAGCAGATCGGGACTAGGTATGGAGACCCAGTACTTC. As protein: CASRSGLGMETQYF.

V usage is TRBV27 and J usage is TRBJ2-7, with a tentative D call TRBD2 (5 bases). CDR3 length equals 14 residues. Germline lookup yields CDR1 MNHEY and CDR2 SMNVEV (reference sequence). Trimming removed 3 bases from V and 4 bases from J, with 13 bases in between. DNA for the CDR3: TGTGCCAGCAGTTTTAGTCAAGGAGGATACGAGCAGTACTTC. Translating gives CASSFSQGGYEQYF.

The rearrangement uses TRBV12-5 and TRBJ2-2; TRBD1 might be the D (5 bases). Trimming pared 6 bases from V and 0 bases from J, leaving 23 bases between. Germline V gene data show CDR1 as LGHNT and CDR2 as FRNRAP. The CDR3 is 19 amino acids. The CDR3 region has the DNA TGTGCTAGTGGCCACTTCGAAGGGGCCGCTTTTCCGAACACCGGGGAGCTGTTTTTT. Protein product: CASGHFEGAAFPNTGELFF.

The V gene is TRBV5-1, the J gene TRBJ2-1; possibly TRBD2 for D (5 bases). There are 13 residues in the CDR3. Germline loops: CDR1 SGHRS, CDR2 YFSETQ. V lost 4 bases and J lost 6, with 11 bases in between. The chain's CDR3 is CASSIREVNEQFF. Here the CDR3 DNA reads TGCGCCAGCAGCATCCGGGAAGTCAATGAGCAGTTCTTC.

The chain employs TRBV11-3 and TRBJ2-2; no clear D. CDR1 and CDR2 (germline): SGHNT, YENEEA. Trimming left V 5 bases short and J 5 bases short, with 9 bases between. This CDR3 is 13 amino acids long. CDR3: CASSLIQTGELFF. The CDR3 DNA reads as TGTGCCAGCAGCCTTATACAGACCGGGGAGCTGTTTTTT.

The sample holds a few counts of this clone. The genes are TRBV28 and TRBJ1-5; tentative D call: TRBD1 (5 bases). The CDR3 length is 15 residues. With 0 bases removed from V and 2 bases from J, the gap between germline ends came to 8 bases. Germline-derived CDR1 and CDR2 are MDHEN and SYDVKM. The CDR3 spells CASSLWQGGNQPQHF. CDR3 coding DNA: TGTGCCAGCAGTTTATGGCAGGGTGGCAATCAGCCCCAGCATTTT.

Written as DNA, the CDR3 is TGTGCCAGTCAATTTAGGACAGGGTGGAACACCGGGGAGCTGTTTTTT. Amino acid sequence: CASQFRTGWNTGELFF. The rearrangement uses TRBV19 and TRBJ2-2; TRBD1 aligns across 8 bases. Germline CDR1 LNHDA, CDR2 SQIVND (reference sequence). The ends lost 8 bases at V and 1 base at J; junction bases unmatched: 9. The CDR3 is 16 residues long.

Remarks on this clone: The junction shows a germline mismatch at one end, possibly a read error. V is TRBV6-5 and J is TRBJ1-4; no definite D call. CDR3 length: 14 amino acids. Looked up from germline, CDR1 is MNHEY and CDR2 is SVGAGI. The DNA for the CDR3 is TGTGCCAGCAGTAACGGGAGGGTAGGTGAAAAACTGCTTTTT. Translating gives CASSNGRVGEKLLF.

The chain joins TRBV19 to TRBJ1-2; D not certain. Germline lookup yields CDR1 LNHDA and CDR2 SQIVND (reference sequence). CDR3 length: 13 amino acids. V lost 5 bases and J lost 8, with 15 bases in between. The CDR3 coding sequence is TGTGCCAGTAGTGAGGCGGGCAGGAGAGGCTACACCTTC. Amino acids: CASSEAGRRGYTF.

In regard to this clone: One end of the junction does not line up with germline, which may come from a read error. The rearrangement uses TRBV30 and TRBJ1-4; 8 bases are shared with TRBD1. This CDR3 is 17 amino acids long. The germline CDR1 and CDR2 sequences are GTSNPN and SVGIG (reference sequence). The CDR3 nucleotides are TGTGCCTGGAGATACCGAACCGACAGGGGACTTAATGAAAAACTGCTTTTT. Translated, it gives CAWRYRTDRGLNEKLLF.

The chain combines TRBV9 with TRBJ1-5; tentatively, D is TRBD1 (6 bases). CDR1 is SGDLS, CDR2 YYNGEE, per germline. This CDR3 has 14 amino acids. Trimming shortened V by 1 base and J by 4 bases, and 9 bases separated the two germline ends. As DNA, the CDR3 is TGTGCCAGCAGCGTATCAGGGGAGAATCAGCCCCAGCATTTT. It is translated as CASSVSGENQPQHF.

The chain joins TRBV4-3 to TRBJ2-3; weak D call: TRBD2 (6 bases). The V gene lost 2 bases and the J gene lost 5 bases, with 14 bases spanning the gap. CDR3 length equals 15 residues. In germline, CDR1 is LGHNA, CDR2 YSLEER. CDR3 sequence: CASSQQGAGGDTQYF. The CDR3 DNA is TGCGCCAGCAGCCAACAAGGGGCCGGGGGAGATACGCAGTATTTT.